The text below deals with one T cell receptor (beta chain). Its antigen remains undetermined. It has no much larger one-base neighbor in the sample; base qualities were not kept. This sample is part of a study of T cells in Graves' hyperthyroidism and ophthalmopathy (dated by TCRdb to about 2019). Study-level background: TCR V-J signatures able to tell the groups apart were searched for in a discovery cohort of 100 patients, of whom about 40 had Graves' ophthalmopathy and more than 55 had stable Graves' hyperthyroidism. Whether ophthalmopathy could be predicted prospectively was tested in an independent validation cohort made up of 18 to 20 hyperthyroidism patients plus 17 patients who later progressed to ophthalmopathy. The approximately 95 discovery patients were divided at random into training and test sets in a 7:3 ratio. Following sampling, methimazole starting at 30 mg daily was given to hyperthyroidism patients, and high-dose intravenous methylprednisolone was given to ophthalmopathy patients. The paper reports TCR Vbeta CDR3 sequencing of approximately 130 peripheral blood samples: around 45 ophthalmopathy, under 80 hyperthyroidism and around 17 progressor patients. In roughly six Graves' hyperthyroidism patients, the study also compared T-cell repertoires from thyroid tissue with T-cell repertoires from blood. What the study reported, not specific to this receptor: Most expanded thyroid clonotypes (frequency above 0.001) were also detected in blood, suggesting blood repertoires may reflect thyroid immune responses. A 13 V-J signature model separated ophthalmopathy from stable hyperthyroidism, with around 88% sensitivity and around 84% specificity in cross-validation and 80%/75% in testing. In validation, the model predicted progression to ophthalmopathy a median of roughly 6.1 months before onset, with 70% to 71% sensitivity and almost 75% specificity. No statistical method was used to fix the sample size in advance, and group allocation was not hidden from the investigators.

The study excluded patients with uncontrolled infections, other autoimmune diseases, pregnancy or lactation. Diagnoses were established on the basis of clinical symptoms, serum thyroxine and TRAb, thyroid ultrasound, and orbital computed tomography. Total RNA was extracted using Trizol reagent, and RNA quality was assessed on an Agilent 2100 Bioanalyzer. Amplification of TCR beta CDR3 regions was carried out from RNA transcripts. For the first round of RT-PCR on the TCR CDR3, the HTBI primer set was used together with the Qiagen OneStep RT-PCR kit. Libraries were constructed in a second round of multiplex PCR, after which size selection and purification were performed. The libraries were sequenced on an Illumina HiSeq2000 using paired-end 100 bp reads. Regarding the original processing steps: SOAPnuke was used to process the raw data, removing reads that contained adapters or uncalled bases, had a mean Phred below 15, or lacked an exact match to the constant primer or identifier. High-quality paired reads were merged with COPE v1.2.5, and unique nucleotide sequences were defined as clonotypes. Clonotypes were aligned to IMGT TRBV, TRBD and TRBJ reference segments using MiTCR v1.1. Analysis was restricted to V-J combinations with a frequency above 0.0001, which covered 99.2% of repertoires. A TCS score was defined as the ratio between F50 (clonal expansion) and ExV (chaos), using BLOSUM62-based TCRdist between CDR3 peptides within each V-J. Welch's t-statistics and random forest reduced just over 500 V-J features to 13, which were used in a naive Bayes classifier (R e1071). The similarity between thyroid and blood repertoires was quantified using the Morisita-Horn index. In TCRdb, the public reads were trimmed at Q25 with fastp and aligned with MiXCR, with productive beta chains retained. Merged by CDR3 protein, the rows form single entries marked with the most common genes and DNA. These V and J calls derive from TCRdb rather than the authors' analysis. Counted in this sample were roughly 500,000 distinct CDR3 sequences; 46% of them appeared once. Roughly 45% of the sample belongs to the ten largest clones.

The receptor's source is an adult woman with Graves' disease, either hyperthyroidism or ophthalmopathy (not recorded which). The sample was peripheral blood or thyroid tissue (not recorded which).

The bases read TGTGCCATCAGTGAGTGGGGGGATGCTGAAGCTTTCTTT. Its protein reads: CAISEWGDAEAFF. This chain is built from TRBV10-3 and TRBJ1-1, and possibly TRBD1, on 5 matching bases. CDR1 and CDR2 (ENHRY, SYGVKD) derive from the germline V gene. Including the terminal cysteine and phenylalanine, the CDR3 comprises 13 residues. Just the 39-base CDR3 DNA is kept, in frame starting at base 1. V gives up 1 base and J gives up 6 bases, and the segment between their germline ends measures 9 bases.